This T cell receptor (beta chain) was observed in a study of T cells in tumors after PD-1 blockade. As for the study in general: During anti-PD-1 treatment, some patients continued daily vismodegib 150 mg.

CDR3 length equals 14 residues. V shed 0 bases and J 8 bases; nucleotides not matched to a gene: 5. The V gene's germline CDR1 is LGHNA and CDR2 YSLEER. The repertoire was sequenced with immunoSEQ multiplex PCR; TCRdb's copy has only in-frame clones and lacks some. The table records 4,000 to 5,000 clones, less than 75% of them present only once. Study conclusions and caveats: Around 45% of tumor TCR clonotypes were also found in blood. Clonal replacement was seen across treatment, not between pre-treatment samples. Clonal replacement, not reinvigoration, is suggested for expanded exhausted CD8+ clones after therapy.

Turning to this clone: Its antigen is not known.

This specimen was tumor tissue, taken before anti-PD-1 treatment. The chain employs TRBV4-3 and TRBJ1-2, with 8 bases matching TRBD1. The receptor's source is a human donor with basal cell carcinoma. The CDR3: CASSQDSRGHGYTF. The CDR3 DNA is TGCGCCAGCAGCCAAGATAGCAGGGGGCACGGCTACACCTTC.